This TCR beta chain was recorded in a study of Ad26.COV2.S vaccination and SARS-CoV-2 variants. TCRdb's table, derived via immunoSEQ multiplex PCR, lists solely in-frame clones and lacks some. The sample includes about 680,000 clones, around 90% of them seen just once. About this clone: Antigen specificity is unknown.

There are 15 residues in the CDR3. Germline V gene data show CDR1 as KGHSH and CDR2 as LQKENI. V dropped 1 base and J dropped 6; count of bases not matched to a gene: 4. The sample's treatment: 15 to 20 received Ad26.COV2.S at low or high dose, single or two shots; 5 received placebo; per-sample allocation not given. Day 63 after the first injection of vaccine or placebo was the sampling time. Study results and limitations: Recipients of either vaccine or placebo displayed similar breadth of non-spike TCRs. The breadth of spike-specific CD8+ and CD4+ T cell responses after vaccination was reportedly substantial.

The source material was peripheral blood, sampled in a trial of Ad26.COV2.S vaccine versus placebo. The chain joins TRBV18 to TRBJ2-1; 9 bases line up with TRBD2. The TCR originated in a person between 18 and 65 years old who received the Ad26.COV2.S COVID-19 vaccine or a placebo. This CDR3 reads CASSPLAGAGNEQFF. The DNA for the CDR3 is TGTGCCAGCTCACCACTAGCGGGAGCCGGCAATGAGCAGTTCTTC.